Listed below are T cell receptor beta chains from one sample, sequenced in a study of cytotoxic CD8 clonotypes in ibrutinib-treated CLL. Assay: immunoSEQ multiplex PCR; the TCRdb copy retains only in-frame clones and omits some. The sample has about 300,000 clones, around 69% seen once. Sequences were derived from PBMCs, sampled at disease progression, from a patient treated with ibrutinib. The receptors were sampled from a human donor with chronic lymphocytic leukemia. Each CDR3 is given with its conserved first and last residue. A D gene is named only where the DNA matches it firmly. Clone size is given for some rows only: seen once, a few or many times, or a class if the clone is expanded.

J gene,D gene,V gene,clone size,CDR3 DNA,CDR3 protein
TRBJ1-2,TRBD1,TRBV5-4,NA,TGTGCCAGCAGCTTGGCGGGACAGGGGGCAGGCTACACCTTC,CASSLAGQGAGYTF
TRBJ2-5,NA,TRBV21-1,NA,TGTGCCAGCAGCAAAAAGGGCGGGGGGAACCAAGAGACCCAGTACTTC,CASSKKGGGNQETQYF
TRBJ1-2,NA,TRBV7-3,NA,TGTGCCAGCAGCTTAGGCGGGGGCAATGGCTACACCTTC,CASSLGGGNGYTF
TRBJ2-1,NA,TRBV4-1,NA,TGCGCCAGCAGCCAACGACGACAAAGCAATGAGCAGTTCTTC,CASSQRRQSNEQFF
TRBJ2-7,NA,TRBV9,few,TGTGCCAGCAGCGTAGGAGGGACGGGCGAGCAGTACTTC,CASSVGGTGEQYF
TRBJ1-1,NA,TRBV15,NA,TGTGCCACCAGCAGAGACCAAGGGTGGGGGAAGACTGAAGCTTTCTTT,CATSRDQGWGKTEAFF
TRBJ2-3,TRBD2,TRBV6-5,many,TGTGCCAGCAAATTAGCGGGAGCCGCGACAGATACGCAGTATTTT,CASKLAGAATDTQYF
TRBJ2-7,NA,TRBV6-6,NA,TGTGCCAGCAGTTACTCGCACCCCCGGGGCGAGCAGTACTTC,CASSYSHPRGEQYF
TRBJ2-2,NA,TRBV6-5,NA,TGTGCCAGCTATGGGGGACCCGGGGAGCTGTTTTTT,CASYGGPGELFF
TRBJ2-4,NA,TRBV21-1,NA,TGTGCCAGCAGCAAAGAAGGGGTAGTTAAGAACATTCAGTACTTC,CASSKEGVVKNIQYF
TRBJ2-3,NA,TRBV5-1,NA,TGCGCCAGCAGCTTCTCCCCGGCCCCCCACACAGATACGCAGTATTTT,CASSFSPAPHTDTQYF
TRBJ1-2,NA,TRBV2,NA,TGTGCCAGCAGTGCTACCTGGGGGCGGAGGGGCTACACCTTC,CASSATWGRRGYTF
TRBJ1-1,NA,TRBV18,NA,TGTGCCAGCTCGCGGGACGGAGGGTTGAGTATAGCTTTCTTT,CASSRDGGLSIAFF
TRBJ2-2,TRBD2,TRBV29-1,NA,TGCAGCGTGAGGACTAGCGGGAACGGTGGGGAGCTGTTTTTT,CSVRTSGNGGELFF
TRBJ1-2,NA,TRBV28,NA,TGTGCCAGCAGTTTACGCATTGGGGGGAGTGGTGGCTACACCTTC,CASSLRIGGSGGYTF
TRBJ2-6,NA,TRBV7-9,NA,TGTGCCGAGGGGCCAATCTCTGGGGCCAACGTCCTGACTTTC,CAEGPISGANVLTF
TRBJ2-3,TRBD2,TRBV18,NA,TGTGCCAGCTCACCCGGGGGGAGAGATACGCAGTATTTT,CASSPGGRDTQYF
TRBJ2-7,TRBD1,TRBV5-1,NA,TGCGCCAGCAGCTTGGAGGGGACAGGGCGGTGGAAGGACGAGCAGTACTTC,CASSLEGTGRWKDEQYF
TRBJ2-7,NA,TRBV7-9,NA,TGTGCCAGCAGCTCAGCTGACGGATCCTACGAGCAGTACTTC,CASSSADGSYEQYF
TRBJ1-6,NA,TRBV9,NA,TGTGCCAGCAGCGCGGACAGTGCTAATTCACCCCTCCACTTT,CASSADSANSPLHF
TRBJ2-5,NA,TRBV2,few,TGTGCCAGCATTCAGGGCAGTAAACAAGAGACCCAGTACTTC,CASIQGSKQETQYF